The 4 T cell receptor beta chains presented below share a single source sample, sequenced in a study of spatial heterogeneity in lung cancer. Indicated time point: blood at routine non-recurrence follow-up after resection. TCRdb reanalysed the 5' RACE reads using MiXCR and keeps one entry per CDR3 protein. Of 20,000 to 30,000 distinct CDR3 sequences listed, around 9.7% are singletons. This specimen consisted of PBMCs, obtained at follow-up. The receptors stem from a male donor with early-stage non-small cell lung cancer.

This clonotype came up a few times. The CDR3 spells CSVGRGYNEQFF. The DNA for the CDR3 is TGCAGCGTTGGTAGAGGGTACAATGAGCAGTTCTTC. The chain links TRBV29-1 to TRBJ2-1; tentative D call: TRBD2 (5 bases). Germline V gene lookup returns CDR1 SQVTM and CDR2 ANQGSEA. V was cut by 4 bases and J by 4 bases, with 8 bases left in between. The CDR3 loop spans 12 amino acids.

The genes are TRBV10-3 and TRBJ2-3; tentative D call: TRBD2 (5 bases). The CDR3 length is 15 residues. The germline V and J ends were trimmed by 10 bases and 6 bases, with 23 bases remaining between them. The germline V gene has CDR1 ENHRY and CDR2 SYGVKD. The CDR3 sequence is CATVRADPQWDTQYF. The DNA for the CDR3 is TGTGCCACCGTGAGGGCGGATCCTCAGTGGGATACGCAGTATTTT.

The V call is TRBV28, the J call TRBJ2-3, with 11 bases aligning to TRBD2. The CDR3 contains 16 residues. Germline V gives CDR1 MDHEN, CDR2 SYDVKM. J lost 3 bases, V lost 6 bases, and 8 bases had no gene match. Here the CDR3 DNA reads TGTGCCAGCAGGTCGCTAGCGGGGGGACGGACAGATACGCAGTATTTT. Translation: CASRSLAGGRTDTQYF. The full variable domain, completed using reference TRBV28 and TRBJ2-3, is DVKVTQSSRYLVKRTGEKVFLECVQDMDHENMFWYRQDPGLGLRLIYFSYDVKMKEKGDIPEGYSVSREKKERFSLILESASTNQTSMYLCASRSLAGGRTDTQYFGPGTRLTVL.

This clonotype has just a few counts. This rearrangement joins TRBV15 to TRBJ2-3; D is ambiguous. Trimming left V 2 bases short and J 0 bases short, with 3 bases between. Germline values: CDR1 LNHNV, CDR2 YYDKDF (reference sequence). There are 13 residues in the CDR3. This chain's CDR3 is CATSRFSTDTQYF. The DNA for the CDR3 is TGTGCCACCAGCAGATTCAGCACAGATACGCAGTATTTT.